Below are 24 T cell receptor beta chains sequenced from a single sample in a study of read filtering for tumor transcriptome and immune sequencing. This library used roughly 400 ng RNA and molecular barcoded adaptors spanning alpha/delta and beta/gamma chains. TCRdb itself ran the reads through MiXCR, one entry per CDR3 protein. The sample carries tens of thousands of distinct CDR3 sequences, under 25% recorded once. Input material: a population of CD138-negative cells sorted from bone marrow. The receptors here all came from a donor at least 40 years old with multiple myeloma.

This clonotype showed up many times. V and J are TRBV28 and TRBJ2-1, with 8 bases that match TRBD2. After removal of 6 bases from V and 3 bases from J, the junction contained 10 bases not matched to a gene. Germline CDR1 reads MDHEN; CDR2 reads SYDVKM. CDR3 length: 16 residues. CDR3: CASSPGAGGGYNEQFF. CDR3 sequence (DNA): TGTGCCAGCAGCCCCGGGGCGGGGGGCGGCTACAATGAGCAGTTCTTC.

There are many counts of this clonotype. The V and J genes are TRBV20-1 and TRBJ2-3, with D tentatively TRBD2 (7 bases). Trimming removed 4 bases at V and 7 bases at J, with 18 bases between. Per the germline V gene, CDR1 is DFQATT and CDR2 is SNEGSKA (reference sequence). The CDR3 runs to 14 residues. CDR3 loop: CSATPGGSGYTQYF. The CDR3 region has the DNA TGCAGTGCTACTCCGGGGGGCTCCGGGTATACGCAGTATTTT.

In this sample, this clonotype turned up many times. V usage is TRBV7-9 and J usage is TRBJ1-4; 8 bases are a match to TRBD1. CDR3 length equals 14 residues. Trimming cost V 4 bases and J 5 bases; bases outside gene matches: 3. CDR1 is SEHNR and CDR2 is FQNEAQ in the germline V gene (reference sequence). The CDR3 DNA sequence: TGTGCCAGCAGCTCCAGACAGGGGAATGAAAAACTGTTTTTT. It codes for CASSSRQGNEKLFF.

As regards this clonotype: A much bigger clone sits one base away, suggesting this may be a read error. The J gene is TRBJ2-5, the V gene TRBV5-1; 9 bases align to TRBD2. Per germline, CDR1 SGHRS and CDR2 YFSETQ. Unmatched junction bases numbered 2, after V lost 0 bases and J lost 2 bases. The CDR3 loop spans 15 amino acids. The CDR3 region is CASSLGLAVQETQYF. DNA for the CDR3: TGCGCCAGCAGCTTGGGACTAGCGGTGCAAGAGACCCAGTACTTC.

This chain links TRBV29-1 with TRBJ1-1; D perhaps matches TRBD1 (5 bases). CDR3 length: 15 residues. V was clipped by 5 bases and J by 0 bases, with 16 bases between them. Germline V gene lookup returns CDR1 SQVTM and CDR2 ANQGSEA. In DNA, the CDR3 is TGCAGCGTTATTCGGTATAACAGGTTGAACACTGAAGCTTTCTTT. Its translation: CSVIRYNRLNTEAFF.

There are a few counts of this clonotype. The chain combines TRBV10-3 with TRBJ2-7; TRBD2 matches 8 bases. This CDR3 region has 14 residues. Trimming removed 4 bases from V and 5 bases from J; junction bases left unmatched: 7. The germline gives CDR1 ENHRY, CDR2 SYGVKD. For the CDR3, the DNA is TGTGCCATCAGTGCCGGGACGGGAGGGGACGAGCAGTACTTC. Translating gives CAISAGTGGDEQYF.

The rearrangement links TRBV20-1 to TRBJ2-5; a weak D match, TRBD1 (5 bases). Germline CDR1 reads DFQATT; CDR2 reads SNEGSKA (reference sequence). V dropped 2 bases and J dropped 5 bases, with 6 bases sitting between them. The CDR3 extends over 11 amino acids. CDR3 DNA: TGCAGTGCTAGAAAGGGGGAGACCCAGTACTTC. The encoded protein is CSARKGETQYF.

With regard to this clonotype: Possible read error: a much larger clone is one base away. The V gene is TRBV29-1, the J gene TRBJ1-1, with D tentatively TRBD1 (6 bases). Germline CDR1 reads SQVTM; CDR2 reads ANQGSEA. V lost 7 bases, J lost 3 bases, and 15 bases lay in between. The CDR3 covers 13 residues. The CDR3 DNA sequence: TGCAGCGCTGAGCAGGGGTCGTACACTGAAGCTTTCTTT. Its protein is CSAEQGSYTEAFF. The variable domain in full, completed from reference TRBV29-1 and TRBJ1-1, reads SAVISQKPSRDICQRGTSLTIQCQVDSQVTMMFWYRQQPGQSLTLIATANQGSEATYESGFVIDKFPISRPNLTFSTLTVSNMSPEDSSIYLCSAEQGSYTEAFFGQGTRLTVV.

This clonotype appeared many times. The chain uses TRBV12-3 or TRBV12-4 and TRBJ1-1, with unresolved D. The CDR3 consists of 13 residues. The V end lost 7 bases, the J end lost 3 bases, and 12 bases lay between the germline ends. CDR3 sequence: CASTPRADTEAFF. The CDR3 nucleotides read TGTGCCAGCACCCCAAGGGCCGACACTGAAGCTTTCTTT.

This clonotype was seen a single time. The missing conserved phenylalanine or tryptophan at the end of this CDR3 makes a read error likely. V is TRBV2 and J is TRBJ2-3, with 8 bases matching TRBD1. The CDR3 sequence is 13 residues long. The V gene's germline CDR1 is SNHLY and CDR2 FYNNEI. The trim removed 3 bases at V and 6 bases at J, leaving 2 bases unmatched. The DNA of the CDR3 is TGTGCCAGCAGTGACCAGGGGGCGGATACGCAGTATTCT. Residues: CASSDQGADTQYS.

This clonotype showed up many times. The CDR3 DNA is TGTGCCAGCACCAGACAGGGGCCGGAGACCCAGTACTTC. Translation gives CASTRQGPETQYF. The V and J genes are TRBV12-3 or TRBV12-4 and TRBJ2-5; 8 nucleotides match TRBD1. This CDR3 comprises 13 residues. V was pared by 7 bases and J by 5 bases, with 6 bases of the junction left unmatched.

The CDR3 protein is CASSYSISGGERDTQYF. CDR3 sequence (DNA): TGTGCCAGCAGTTACTCGATTAGCGGGGGGGAGAGGGATACGCAGTATTTT. The V call is TRBV6-1, the J call TRBJ2-3; TRBD2 agrees at 11 bases. Trimming cost V 5 bases and J 6 bases; bases outside gene matches: 13. There are 17 residues in the CDR3. CDR1 is MNHNS, CDR2 SASEGT, per germline.

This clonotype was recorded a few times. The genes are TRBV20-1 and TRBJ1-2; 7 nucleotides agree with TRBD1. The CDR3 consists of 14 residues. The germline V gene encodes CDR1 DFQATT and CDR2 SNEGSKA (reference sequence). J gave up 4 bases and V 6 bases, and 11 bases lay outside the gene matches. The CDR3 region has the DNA TGCAGTGCAAGAATTAGACAGGGTCTCTATGGCTACACCTTC. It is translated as CSARIRQGLYGYTF.

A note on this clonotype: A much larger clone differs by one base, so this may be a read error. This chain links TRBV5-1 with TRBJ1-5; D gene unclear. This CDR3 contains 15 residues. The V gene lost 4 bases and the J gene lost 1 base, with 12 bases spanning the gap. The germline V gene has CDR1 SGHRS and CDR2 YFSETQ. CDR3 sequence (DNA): TGCGCCAGCAGCCCGTTTGGTTCGAGCAATCAGCCCCAGCATTTT. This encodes CASSPFGSSNQPQHF.

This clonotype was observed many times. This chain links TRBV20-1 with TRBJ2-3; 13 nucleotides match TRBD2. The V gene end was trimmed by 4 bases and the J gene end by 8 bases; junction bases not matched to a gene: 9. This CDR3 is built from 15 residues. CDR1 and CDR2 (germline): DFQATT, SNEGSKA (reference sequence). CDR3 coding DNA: TGCAGTGCTAAACGGGCACTAGCGGGGGGGAGTACGCAGTATTTT. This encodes CSAKRALAGGSTQYF.

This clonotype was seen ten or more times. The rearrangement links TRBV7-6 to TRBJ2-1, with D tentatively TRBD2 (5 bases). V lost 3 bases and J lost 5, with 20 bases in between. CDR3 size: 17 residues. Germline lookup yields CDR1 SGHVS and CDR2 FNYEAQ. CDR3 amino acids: CASSLNLRARADNEQFF. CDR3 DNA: TGTGCCAGCAGCTTGAATTTGCGGGCAAGGGCCGACAATGAGCAGTTCTTC.

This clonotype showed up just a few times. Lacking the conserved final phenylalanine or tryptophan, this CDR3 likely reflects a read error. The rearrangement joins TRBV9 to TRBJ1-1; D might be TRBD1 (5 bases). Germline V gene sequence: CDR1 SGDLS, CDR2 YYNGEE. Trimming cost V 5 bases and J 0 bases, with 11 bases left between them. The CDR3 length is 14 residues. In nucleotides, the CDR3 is TGTGCCAGCAGTCATGAGGGGATGAACACTGAAGCTTTCCTT. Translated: CASSHEGMNTEAFL.

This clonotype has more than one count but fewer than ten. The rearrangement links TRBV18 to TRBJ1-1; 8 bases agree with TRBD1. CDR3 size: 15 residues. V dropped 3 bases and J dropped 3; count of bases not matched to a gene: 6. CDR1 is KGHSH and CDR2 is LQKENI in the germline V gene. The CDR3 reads CASSPSGTGYTEAFF. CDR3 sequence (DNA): TGTGCCAGCTCACCCTCCGGGACAGGTTACACTGAAGCTTTCTTT.

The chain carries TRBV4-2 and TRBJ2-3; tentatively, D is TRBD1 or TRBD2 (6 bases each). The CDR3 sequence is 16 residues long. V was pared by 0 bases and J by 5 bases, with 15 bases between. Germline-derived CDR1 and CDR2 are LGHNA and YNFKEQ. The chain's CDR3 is CASSQELGGRKDTQYF. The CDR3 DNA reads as TGTGCCAGCAGCCAAGAATTAGGGGGGCGCAAAGATACGCAGTATTTT.

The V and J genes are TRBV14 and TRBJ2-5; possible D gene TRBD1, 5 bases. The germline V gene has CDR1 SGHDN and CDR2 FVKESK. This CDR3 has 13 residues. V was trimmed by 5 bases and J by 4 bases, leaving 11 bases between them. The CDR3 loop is CASSSKGPETQYF. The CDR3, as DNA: TGTGCCAGCAGCAGTAAGGGGCCAGAGACCCAGTACTTC. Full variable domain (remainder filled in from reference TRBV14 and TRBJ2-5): EAGVTQFPSHSVIEKGQTVTLRCDPISGHDNLYWYRRVMGKEIKFLLHFVKESKQDESGMPNNRFLAERTGGTYSTLKVQPAELEDSGVYFCASSSKGPETQYFGPGTRLLVL.

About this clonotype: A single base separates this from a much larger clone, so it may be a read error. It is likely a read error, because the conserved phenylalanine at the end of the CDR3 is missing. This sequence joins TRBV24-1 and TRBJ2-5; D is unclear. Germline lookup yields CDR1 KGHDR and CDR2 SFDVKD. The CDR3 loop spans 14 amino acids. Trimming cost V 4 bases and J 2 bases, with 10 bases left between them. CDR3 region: CATSESPAQETQYI. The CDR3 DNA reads TGTGCCACCAGTGAATCTCCAGCTCAAGAGACCCAGTACATC.

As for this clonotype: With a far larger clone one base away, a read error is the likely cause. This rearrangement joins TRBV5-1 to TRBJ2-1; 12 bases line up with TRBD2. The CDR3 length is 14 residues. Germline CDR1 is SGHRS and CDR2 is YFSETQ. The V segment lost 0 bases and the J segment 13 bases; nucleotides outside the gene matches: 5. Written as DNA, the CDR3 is TGCGCCAGCAGCTTGGGACTAGCGGGGGAGACCCAGTTCTTC. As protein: CASSLGLAGETQFF.

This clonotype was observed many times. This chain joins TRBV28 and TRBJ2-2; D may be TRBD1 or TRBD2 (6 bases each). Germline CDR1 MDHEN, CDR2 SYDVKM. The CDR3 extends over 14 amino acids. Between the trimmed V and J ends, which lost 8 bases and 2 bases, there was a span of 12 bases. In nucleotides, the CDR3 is TGTGCCAGCGGTTGGGGGGCTAACACCGGGGAGCTGTTTTTT. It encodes CASGWGANTGELFF.

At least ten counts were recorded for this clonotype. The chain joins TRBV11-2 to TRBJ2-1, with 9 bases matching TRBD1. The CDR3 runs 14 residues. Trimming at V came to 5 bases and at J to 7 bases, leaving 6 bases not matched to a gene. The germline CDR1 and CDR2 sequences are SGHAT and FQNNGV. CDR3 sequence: CASSPGTGINEQFF. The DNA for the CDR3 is TGTGCCAGCAGCCCCGGGACAGGGATTAATGAGCAGTTCTTC.